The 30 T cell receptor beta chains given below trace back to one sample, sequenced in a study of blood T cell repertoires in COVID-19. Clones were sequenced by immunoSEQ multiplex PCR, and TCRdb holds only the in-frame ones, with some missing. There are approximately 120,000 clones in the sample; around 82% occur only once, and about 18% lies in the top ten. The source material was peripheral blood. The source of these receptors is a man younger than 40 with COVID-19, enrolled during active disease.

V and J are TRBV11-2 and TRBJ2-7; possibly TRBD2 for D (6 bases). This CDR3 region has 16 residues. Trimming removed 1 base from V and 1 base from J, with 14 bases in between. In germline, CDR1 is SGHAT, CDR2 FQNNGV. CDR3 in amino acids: CASSLVGGRISYEQYF. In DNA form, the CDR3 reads TGTGCCAGCAGCTTAGTGGGGGGTAGGATTTCCTACGAGCAGTACTTC.

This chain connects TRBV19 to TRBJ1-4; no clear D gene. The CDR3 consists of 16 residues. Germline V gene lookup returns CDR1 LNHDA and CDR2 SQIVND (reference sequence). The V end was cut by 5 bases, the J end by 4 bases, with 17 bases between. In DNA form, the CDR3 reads TGTGCCAGTAGTCCCCATGGGAGGGCGAATAATGAAAAACTGTTTTTT. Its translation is CASSPHGRANNEKLFF.

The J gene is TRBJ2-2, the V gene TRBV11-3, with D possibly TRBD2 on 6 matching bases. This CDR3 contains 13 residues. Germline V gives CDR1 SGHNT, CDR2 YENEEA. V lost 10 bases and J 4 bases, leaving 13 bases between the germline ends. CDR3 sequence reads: CANSRLVTGELFF. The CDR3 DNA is TGTGCCAACTCCCGACTAGTCACCGGGGAGCTGTTTTTT.

This CDR3 reads CASSFTRGHNSPLHF. The CDR3 nucleotides are TGTGCCAGCAGCTTTACCAGGGGGCATAATTCACCCCTCCACTTT. The chain joins TRBV11-3 to TRBJ1-6; TRBD1 agrees at 8 bases. Germline-derived CDR1 and CDR2 are SGHNT and YENEEA. The CDR3 is 15 residues long. The V and J ends lost 3 bases and 5 bases, in that order; junction bases with no gene match: 3.

As DNA, the CDR3 is TGTGCCAGCAGCTTAGGGCCTCGGGGGGCCTCTTTAGATACGCAGTATTTT. The encoded protein is CASSLGPRGASLDTQYF. The chain recombines TRBV11-2 with TRBJ2-3; D is possibly TRBD2 (7 bases). The germline V and J ends were trimmed by 1 base and 5 bases, with 19 bases remaining between them. CDR3 length: 17 residues. Germline V gene data show CDR1 as SGHAT and CDR2 as FQNNGV.

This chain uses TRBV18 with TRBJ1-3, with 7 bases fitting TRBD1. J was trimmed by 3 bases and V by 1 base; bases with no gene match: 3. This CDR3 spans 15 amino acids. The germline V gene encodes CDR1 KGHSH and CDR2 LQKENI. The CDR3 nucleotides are TGTGCCAGCTCACCACAGGGGGCTGGTGGAAACACCATATATTTT. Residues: CASSPQGAGGNTIYF. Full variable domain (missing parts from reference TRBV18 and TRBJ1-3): NAGVMQNPRHLVRRRGQEARLRCSPMKGHSHVYWYRQLPEEGLKFMVYLQKENIIDESGMPKERFSAEFPKEGPSILRIQQVVRGDSAAYFCASSPQGAGGNTIYFGEGSWLTVV.

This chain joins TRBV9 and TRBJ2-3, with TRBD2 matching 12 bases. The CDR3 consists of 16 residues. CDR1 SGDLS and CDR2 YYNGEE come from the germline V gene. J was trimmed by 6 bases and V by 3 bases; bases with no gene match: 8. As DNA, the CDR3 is TGTGCCAGCAGCGAATATCTAGCGGGAGGGCCGGATACGCAGTATTTT. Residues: CASSEYLAGGPDTQYF.

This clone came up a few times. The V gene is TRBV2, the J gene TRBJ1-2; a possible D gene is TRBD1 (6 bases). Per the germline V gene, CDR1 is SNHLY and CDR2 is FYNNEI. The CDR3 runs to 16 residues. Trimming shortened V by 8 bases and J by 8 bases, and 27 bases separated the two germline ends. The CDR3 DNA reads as TGTGCCAGCCAAATGACAGGACGGGGGGAGTATCGAGGCTACACCTTC. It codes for CASQMTGRGEYRGYTF.

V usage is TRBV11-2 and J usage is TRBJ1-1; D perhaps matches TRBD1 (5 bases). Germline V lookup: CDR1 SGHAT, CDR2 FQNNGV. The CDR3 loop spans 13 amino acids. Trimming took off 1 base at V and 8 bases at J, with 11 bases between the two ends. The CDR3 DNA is TGTGCCAGCAGCTTAGTCCCGGGGGGGGAAGCTTTCTTT. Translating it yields CASSLVPGGEAFF.

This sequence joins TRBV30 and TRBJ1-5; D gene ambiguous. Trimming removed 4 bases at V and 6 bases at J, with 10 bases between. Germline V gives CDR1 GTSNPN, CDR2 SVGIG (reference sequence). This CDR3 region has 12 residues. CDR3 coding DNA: TGTGCCTGGAACCGGGGAGGTCAGCCCCAGCATTTT. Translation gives CAWNRGGQPQHF.

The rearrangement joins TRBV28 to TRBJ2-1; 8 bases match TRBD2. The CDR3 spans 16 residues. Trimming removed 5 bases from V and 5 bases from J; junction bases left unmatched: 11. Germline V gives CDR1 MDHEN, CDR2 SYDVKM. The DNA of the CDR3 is TGTGCCAGCAGTCCGGCGGCGGGGGGCACCGACAATGAGCAGTTCTTC. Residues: CASSPAAGGTDNEQFF.

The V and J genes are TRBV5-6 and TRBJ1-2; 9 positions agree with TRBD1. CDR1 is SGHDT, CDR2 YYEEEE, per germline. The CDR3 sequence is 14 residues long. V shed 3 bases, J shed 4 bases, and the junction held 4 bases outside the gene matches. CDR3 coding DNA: TGTGCCAGCAGCTGGGGACAGGGAATCTATGGCTACACCTTC. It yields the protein CASSWGQGIYGYTF.

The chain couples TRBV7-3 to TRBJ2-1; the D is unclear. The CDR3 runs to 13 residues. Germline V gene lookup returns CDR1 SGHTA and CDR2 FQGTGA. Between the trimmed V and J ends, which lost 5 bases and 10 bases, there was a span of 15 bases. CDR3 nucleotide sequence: TGTGCCAGCAGCGAGACCGGAGTCGGGGAGCAGTTCTTC. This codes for CASSETGVGEQFF.

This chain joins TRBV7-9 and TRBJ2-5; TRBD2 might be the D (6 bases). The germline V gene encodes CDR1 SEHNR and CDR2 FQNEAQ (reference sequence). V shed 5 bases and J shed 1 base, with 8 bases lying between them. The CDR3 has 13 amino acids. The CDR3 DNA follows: TGTGCCAGCAGCCGGGACTTCCAAGAGACCCAGTACTTC. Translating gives CASSRDFQETQYF.

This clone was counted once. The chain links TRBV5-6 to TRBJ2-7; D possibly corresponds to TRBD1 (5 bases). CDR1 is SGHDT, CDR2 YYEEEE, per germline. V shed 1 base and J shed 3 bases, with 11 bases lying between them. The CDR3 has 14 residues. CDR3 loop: CASSLYQGNYEQYF. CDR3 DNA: TGTGCCAGCAGCTTGTATCAGGGAAACTACGAGCAGTACTTC.

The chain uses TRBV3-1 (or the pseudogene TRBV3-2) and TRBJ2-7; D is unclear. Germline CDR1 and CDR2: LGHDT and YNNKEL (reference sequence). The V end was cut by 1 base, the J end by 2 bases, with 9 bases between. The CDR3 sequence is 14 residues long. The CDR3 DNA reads TGTGCCAGCAGCCAAGGGCGTGACACCTACGAGCAGTACTTC. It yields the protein CASSQGRDTYEQYF.

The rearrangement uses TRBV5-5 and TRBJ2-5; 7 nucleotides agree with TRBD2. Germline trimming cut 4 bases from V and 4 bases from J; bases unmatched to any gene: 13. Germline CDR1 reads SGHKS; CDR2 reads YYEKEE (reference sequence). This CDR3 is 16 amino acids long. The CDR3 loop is CASSKGRATDLETQYF. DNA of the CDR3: TGTGCCAGCAGCAAAGGGAGGGCCACTGACTTAGAGACCCAGTACTTC.

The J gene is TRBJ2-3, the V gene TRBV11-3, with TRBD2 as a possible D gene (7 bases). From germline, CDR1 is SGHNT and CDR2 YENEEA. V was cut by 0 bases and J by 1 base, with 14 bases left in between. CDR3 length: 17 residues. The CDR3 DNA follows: TGTGCCAGCAGCTTAGATACTGGGGGGGCACGCACAGATACGCAGTATTTT. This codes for CASSLDTGGARTDTQYF.

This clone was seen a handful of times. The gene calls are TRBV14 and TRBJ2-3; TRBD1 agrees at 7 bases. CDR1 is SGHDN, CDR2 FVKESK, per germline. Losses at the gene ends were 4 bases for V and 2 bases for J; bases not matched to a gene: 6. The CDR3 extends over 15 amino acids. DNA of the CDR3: TGTGCCAGCAGCCGAAGGACAGGAGCCACAGATACGCAGTATTTT. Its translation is CASSRRTGATDTQYF.

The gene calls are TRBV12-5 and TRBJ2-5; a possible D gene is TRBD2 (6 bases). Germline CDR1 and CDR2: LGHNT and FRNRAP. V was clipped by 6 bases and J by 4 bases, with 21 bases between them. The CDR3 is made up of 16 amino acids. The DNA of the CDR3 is TGTGCTAGTGGCCTCAATTTCGGGAGATCGGCAGAGACCCAGTACTTC. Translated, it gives CASGLNFGRSAETQYF. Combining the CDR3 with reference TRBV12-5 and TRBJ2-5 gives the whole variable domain DARVTQTPRHKVTEMGQEVTMRCQPILGHNTVFWYRQTMMQGLELLAYFRNRAPLDDSGMPKDRFSAEMPDATLATLKIQPSEPRDSAVYFCASGLNFGRSAETQYFGPGTRLLVL.

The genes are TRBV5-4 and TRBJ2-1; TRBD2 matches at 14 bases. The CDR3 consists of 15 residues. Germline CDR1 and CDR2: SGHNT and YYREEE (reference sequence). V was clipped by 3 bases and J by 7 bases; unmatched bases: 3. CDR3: CASSYGTSGSNEQFF. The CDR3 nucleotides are TGTGCCAGCAGCTATGGGACTAGCGGGAGTAATGAGCAGTTCTTC.

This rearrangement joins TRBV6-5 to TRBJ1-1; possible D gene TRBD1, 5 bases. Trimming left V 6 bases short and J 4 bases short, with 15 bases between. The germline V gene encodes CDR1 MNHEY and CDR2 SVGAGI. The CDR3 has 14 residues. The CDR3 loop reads CASSPLVGGTEAFF. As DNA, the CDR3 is TGTGCCAGCAGCCCCCTTGTGGGGGGCACTGAAGCTTTCTTT.

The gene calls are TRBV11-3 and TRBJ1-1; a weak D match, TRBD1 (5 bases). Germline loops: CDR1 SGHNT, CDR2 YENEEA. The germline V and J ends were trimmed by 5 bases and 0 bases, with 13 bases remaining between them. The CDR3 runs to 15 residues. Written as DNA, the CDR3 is TGTGCCAGCAGCCCCCGGTCAGGGATGAACACTGAAGCTTTCTTT. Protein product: CASSPRSGMNTEAFF.

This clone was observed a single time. CDR3 loop: CASSPSGGIDTQYF. CDR3 DNA sequence: TGTGCCAGCAGCCCGTCGGGGGGGATTGATACGCAGTATTTT. The chain links TRBV7-3 to TRBJ2-3; 8 nucleotides match TRBD2. The V and J ends lost 5 bases and 6 bases, in that order; junction bases with no gene match: 7. The V gene's germline CDR1 is SGHTA and CDR2 FQGTGA. This CDR3 is 14 amino acids long.

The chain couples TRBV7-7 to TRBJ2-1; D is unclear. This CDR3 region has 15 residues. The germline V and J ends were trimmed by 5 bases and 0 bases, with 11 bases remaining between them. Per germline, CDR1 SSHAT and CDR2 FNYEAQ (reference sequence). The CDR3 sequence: CASSTRPSSYNEQFF. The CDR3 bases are TGTGCCAGCAGCACGAGGCCGAGCTCCTACAATGAGCAGTTCTTC.

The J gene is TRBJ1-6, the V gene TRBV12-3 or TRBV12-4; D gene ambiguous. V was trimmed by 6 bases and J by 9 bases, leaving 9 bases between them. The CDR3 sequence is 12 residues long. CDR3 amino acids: CASRIFSSPLHF. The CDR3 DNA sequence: TGTGCCAGCAGGATATTTAGTTCACCCCTCCACTTT.

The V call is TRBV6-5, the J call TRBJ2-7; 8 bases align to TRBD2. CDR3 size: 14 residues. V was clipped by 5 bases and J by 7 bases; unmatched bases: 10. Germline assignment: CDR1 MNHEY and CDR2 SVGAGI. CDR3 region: CASSPGLGRGEQYF. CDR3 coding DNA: TGTGCCAGCAGTCCGGGACTAGGGAGAGGGGAGCAGTACTTC.

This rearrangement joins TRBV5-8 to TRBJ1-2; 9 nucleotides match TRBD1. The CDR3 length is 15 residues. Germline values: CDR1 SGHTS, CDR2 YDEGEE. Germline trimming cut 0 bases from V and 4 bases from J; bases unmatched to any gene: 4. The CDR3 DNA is TGTGCCAGCAGCTTGGAAGGGACAGGGCCCTATGGCTACACCTTC. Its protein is CASSLEGTGPYGYTF.

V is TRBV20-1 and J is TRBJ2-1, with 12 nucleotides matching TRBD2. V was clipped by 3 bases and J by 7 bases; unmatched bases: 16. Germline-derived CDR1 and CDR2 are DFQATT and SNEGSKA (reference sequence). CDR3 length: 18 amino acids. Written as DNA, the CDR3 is TGCAGTGCTAGTGGTGAAGTCGGACTAGCGGGAAGCAGGAATGAGCAGTTCTTC. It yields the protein CSASGEVGLAGSRNEQFF.

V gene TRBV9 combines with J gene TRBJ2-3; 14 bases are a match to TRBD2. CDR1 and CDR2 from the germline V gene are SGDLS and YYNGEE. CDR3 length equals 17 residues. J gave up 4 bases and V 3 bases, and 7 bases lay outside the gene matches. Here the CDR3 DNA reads TGTGCCAGCAGCGAAGGGACTAGCGGGGGAGTGGCAGATACGCAGTATTTT. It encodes CASSEGTSGGVADTQYF.